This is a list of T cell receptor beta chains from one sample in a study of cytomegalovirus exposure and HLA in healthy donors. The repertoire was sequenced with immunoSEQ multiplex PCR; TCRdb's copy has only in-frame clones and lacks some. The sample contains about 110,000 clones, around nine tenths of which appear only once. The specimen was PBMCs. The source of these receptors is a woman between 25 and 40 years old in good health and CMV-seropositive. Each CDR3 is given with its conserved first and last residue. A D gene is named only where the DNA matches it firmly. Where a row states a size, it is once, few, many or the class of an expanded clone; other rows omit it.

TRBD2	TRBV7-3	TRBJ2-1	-	TGTGCCAGCAGCTCGACTAGCGGGGGCTACAATGAGCAGTTCTTC	CASSSTSGGYNEQFF
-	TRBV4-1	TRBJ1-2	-	TGCGCCAGCAGCCAAGATAACGCGGAGATCTATGGCTACACCTTC	CASSQDNAEIYGYTF
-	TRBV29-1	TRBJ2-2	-	TGCAGCGTTCCCGGGAAGAACACCGGGGAGCTGTTTTTT	CSVPGKNTGELFF
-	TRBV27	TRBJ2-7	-	TGTGCCAGCAGTCACCATGACAGATCCTACGAGCAGTACTTC	CASSHHDRSYEQYF
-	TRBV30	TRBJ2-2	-	TGTGCCTGGAGTGAGCTGGGAGTAACCGGGGAGCTGTTTTTT	CAWSELGVTGELFF
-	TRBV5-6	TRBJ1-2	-	TGTGCCAGCAGCTTGATCCGACTTCACTATGGCTACACCTTC	CASSLIRLHYGYTF
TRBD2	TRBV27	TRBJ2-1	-	TGTGCCAGCAGCGCGGGACTAGCGGCCTACAATGAGCAGTTCTTC	CASSAGLAAYNEQFF
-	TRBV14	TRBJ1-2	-	TGTGCCAGCAGCCAAGGGAACAGCTATGGCTACACCTTC	CASSQGNSYGYTF
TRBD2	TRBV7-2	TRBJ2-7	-	TGTGCCAGCAGCCCAACTAGCGGGAGCGCTCCCTACGAGCAGTACTTC	CASSPTSGSAPYEQYF
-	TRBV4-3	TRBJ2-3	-	TGCGCCAGCAGCCAAGATTGGTCTCCCGGAGATACGCAGTATTTT	CASSQDWSPGDTQYF
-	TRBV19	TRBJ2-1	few	TGTGCCAGTAGTATAGTAAACAGCGGTGAGCAGTTCTTC	CASSIVNSGEQFF
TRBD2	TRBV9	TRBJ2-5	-	TGTGCCAGCAGCGTAGCTAGCGGGGGGGCCGAGACCCAGTACTTC	CASSVASGGAETQYF